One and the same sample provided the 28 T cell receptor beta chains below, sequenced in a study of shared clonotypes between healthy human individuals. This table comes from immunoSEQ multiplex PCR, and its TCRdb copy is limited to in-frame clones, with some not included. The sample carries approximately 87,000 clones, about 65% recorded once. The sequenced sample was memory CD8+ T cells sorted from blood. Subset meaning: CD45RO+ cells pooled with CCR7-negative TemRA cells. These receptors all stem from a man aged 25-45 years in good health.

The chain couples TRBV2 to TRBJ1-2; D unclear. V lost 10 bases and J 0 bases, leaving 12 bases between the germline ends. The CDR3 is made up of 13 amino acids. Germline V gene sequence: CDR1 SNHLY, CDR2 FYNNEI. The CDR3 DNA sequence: TGTGCCACCGGTCGATCTCCTAACTATGGCTACACCTTC. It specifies CATGRSPNYGYTF. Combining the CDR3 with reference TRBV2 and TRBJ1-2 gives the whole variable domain EPEVTQTPSHQVTQMGQEVILRCVPISNHLYFYWYRQILGQKVEFLVSFYNNEISEKSEIFDDQFSVERPDGSNFTLKIRSTKLEDSAMYFCATGRSPNYGYTFGSGTRLTVV.

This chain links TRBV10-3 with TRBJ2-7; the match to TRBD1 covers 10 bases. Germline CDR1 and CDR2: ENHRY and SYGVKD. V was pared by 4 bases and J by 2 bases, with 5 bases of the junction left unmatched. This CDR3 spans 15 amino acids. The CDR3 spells CAISGPGQGTYEQYF. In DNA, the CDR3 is TGTGCCATCAGTGGACCGGGACAGGGGACCTACGAGCAGTACTTC.

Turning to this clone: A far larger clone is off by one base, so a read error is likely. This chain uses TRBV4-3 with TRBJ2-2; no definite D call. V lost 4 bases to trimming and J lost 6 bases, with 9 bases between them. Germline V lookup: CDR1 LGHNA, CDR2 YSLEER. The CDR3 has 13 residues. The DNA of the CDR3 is TGCGCCAGCAGCCCCGAGCATTCCGGGGAGCTGTTTTTT. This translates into CASSPEHSGELFF.

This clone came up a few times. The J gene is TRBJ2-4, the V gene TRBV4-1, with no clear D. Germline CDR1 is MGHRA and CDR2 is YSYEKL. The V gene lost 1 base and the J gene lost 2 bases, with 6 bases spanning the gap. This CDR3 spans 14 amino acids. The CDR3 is CASSQATSKNIQYF. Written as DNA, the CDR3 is TGCGCCAGCAGCCAAGCAACGTCCAAAAACATTCAGTACTTC.

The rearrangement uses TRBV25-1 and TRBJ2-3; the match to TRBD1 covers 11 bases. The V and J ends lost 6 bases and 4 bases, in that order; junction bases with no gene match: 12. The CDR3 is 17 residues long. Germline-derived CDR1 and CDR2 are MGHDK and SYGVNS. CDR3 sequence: CASRRGGQGVRADTQYF. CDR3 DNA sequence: TGTGCCAGCAGACGAGGGGGACAGGGGGTTAGGGCAGATACGCAGTATTTT.

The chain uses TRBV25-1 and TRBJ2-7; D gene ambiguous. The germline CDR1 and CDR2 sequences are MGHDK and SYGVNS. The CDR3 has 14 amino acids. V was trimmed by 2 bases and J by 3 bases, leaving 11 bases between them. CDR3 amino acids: CASSERDSGYEQYF. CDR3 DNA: TGTGCCAGCAGTGAACGAGATTCAGGCTACGAGCAGTACTTC.

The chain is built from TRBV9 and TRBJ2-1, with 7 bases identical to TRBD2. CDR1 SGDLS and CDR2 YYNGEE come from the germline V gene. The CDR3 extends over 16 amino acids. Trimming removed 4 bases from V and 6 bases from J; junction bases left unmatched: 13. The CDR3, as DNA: TGTGCCAGCAGCCAAGTCGTAGCGGGTACAATCAATGAGCAGTTCTTC. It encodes CASSQVVAGTINEQFF.

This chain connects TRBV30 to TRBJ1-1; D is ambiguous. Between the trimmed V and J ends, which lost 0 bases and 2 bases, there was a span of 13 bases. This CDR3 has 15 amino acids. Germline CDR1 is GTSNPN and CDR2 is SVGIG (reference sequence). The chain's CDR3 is CAWSVTGAVNTEAFF. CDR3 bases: TGTGCCTGGAGTGTAACGGGCGCGGTTAACACTGAAGCTTTCTTT.

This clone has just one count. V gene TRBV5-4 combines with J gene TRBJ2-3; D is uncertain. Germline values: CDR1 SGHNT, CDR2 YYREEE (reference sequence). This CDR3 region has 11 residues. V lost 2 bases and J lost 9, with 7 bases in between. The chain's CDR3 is CASSLGLTQYF. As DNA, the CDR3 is TGTGCCAGCAGCTTAGGCCTAACGCAGTATTTT.

The CDR3 nucleotides read TGTGCCAGCAGTTTATTATCGGACAGGGGCGAAGAGACCCAGTACTTC. Translated: CASSLLSDRGEETQYF. V gene TRBV27 combines with J gene TRBJ2-5; TRBD1 matches 9 bases. The germline V gene has CDR1 MNHEY and CDR2 SMNVEV (reference sequence). This CDR3 spans 16 amino acids. The V and J ends lost 1 base and 3 bases, in that order; junction bases with no gene match: 6.

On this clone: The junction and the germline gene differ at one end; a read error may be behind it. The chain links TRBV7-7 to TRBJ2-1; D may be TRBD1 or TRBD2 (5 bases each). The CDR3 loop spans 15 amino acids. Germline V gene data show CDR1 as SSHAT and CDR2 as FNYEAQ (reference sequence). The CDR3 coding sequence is TGTGCTAGCAGCCAGGGATTAATGGGTAGCGATGAGCAGTTCTTC. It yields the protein CASSQGLMGSDEQFF.

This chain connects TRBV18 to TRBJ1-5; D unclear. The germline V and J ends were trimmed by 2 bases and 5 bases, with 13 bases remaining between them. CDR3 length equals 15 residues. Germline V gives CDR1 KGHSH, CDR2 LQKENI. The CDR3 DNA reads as TGTGCCAGCTCACCATATGGGAAAGATGATCAGCCCCAGCATTTT. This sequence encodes CASSPYGKDDQPQHF. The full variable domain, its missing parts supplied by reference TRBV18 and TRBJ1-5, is NAGVMQNPRHLVRRRGQEARLRCSPMKGHSHVYWYRQLPEEGLKFMVYLQKENIIDESGMPKERFSAEFPKEGPSILRIQQVVRGDSAAYFCASSPYGKDDQPQHFGDGTRLSIL.

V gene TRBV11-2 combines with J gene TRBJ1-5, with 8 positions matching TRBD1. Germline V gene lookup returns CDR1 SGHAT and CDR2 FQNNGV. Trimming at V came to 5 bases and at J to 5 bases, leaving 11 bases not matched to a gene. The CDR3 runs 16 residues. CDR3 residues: CASSIDGQGGDQPQHF. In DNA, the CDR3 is TGTGCCAGCAGCATTGACGGACAGGGAGGGGATCAGCCCCAGCATTTT.

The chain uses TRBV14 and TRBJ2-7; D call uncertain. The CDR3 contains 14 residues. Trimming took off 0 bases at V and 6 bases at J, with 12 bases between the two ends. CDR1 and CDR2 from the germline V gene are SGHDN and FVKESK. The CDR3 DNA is TGTGCCAGCAGCCAAGATATGTCGGCCATCGAGCAGTACTTC. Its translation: CASSQDMSAIEQYF.

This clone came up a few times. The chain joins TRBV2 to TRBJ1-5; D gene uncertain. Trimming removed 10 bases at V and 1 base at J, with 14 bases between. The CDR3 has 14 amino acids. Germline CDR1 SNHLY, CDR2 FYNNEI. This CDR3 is CATRSGLSNQPQHF. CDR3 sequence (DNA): TGTGCCACCAGGTCAGGTTTGAGCAATCAGCCCCAGCATTTT.

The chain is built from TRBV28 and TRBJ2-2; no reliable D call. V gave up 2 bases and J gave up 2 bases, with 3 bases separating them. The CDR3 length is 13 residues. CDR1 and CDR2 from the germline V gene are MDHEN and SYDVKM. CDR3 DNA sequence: TGTGCCAGCAGTTTACTAAACACCGGGGAGCTGTTTTTT. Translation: CASSLLNTGELFF. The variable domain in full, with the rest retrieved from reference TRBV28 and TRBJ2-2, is DVKVTQSSRYLVKRTGEKVFLECVQDMDHENMFWYRQDPGLGLRLIYFSYDVKMKEKGDIPEGYSVSREKKERFSLILESASTNQTSMYLCASSLLNTGELFFGEGSRLTVL.

CDR3 amino acids: CASRFTPRTSGRPPAPKQFF. The CDR3 nucleotides read TGTGCAAGTCGCTTTACCCCGCGGACTAGCGGGAGGCCCCCCGCCCCCAAGCAGTTCTTC. The chain is built from TRBV12-2 and TRBJ2-1; the table's D call, TRBD2, has no DNA check behind it. TRBV12-2 is marked as a pseudogene. The CDR3 loop spans 20 amino acids.

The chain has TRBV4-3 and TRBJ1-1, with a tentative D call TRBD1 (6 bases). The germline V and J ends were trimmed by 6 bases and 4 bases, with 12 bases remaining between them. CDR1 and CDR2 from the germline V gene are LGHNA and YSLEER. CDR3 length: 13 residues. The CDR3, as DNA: TGCGCCAGCAGACCCGGGGGCGGCACTGAAGCTTTCTTT. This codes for CASRPGGGTEAFF.

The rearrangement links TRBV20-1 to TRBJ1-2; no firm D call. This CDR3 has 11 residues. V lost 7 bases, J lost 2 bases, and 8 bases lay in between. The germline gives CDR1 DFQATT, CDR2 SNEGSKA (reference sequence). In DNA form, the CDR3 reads TGCAGTGAATCCGGGAACTATGGCTACACCTTC. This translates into CSESGNYGYTF.

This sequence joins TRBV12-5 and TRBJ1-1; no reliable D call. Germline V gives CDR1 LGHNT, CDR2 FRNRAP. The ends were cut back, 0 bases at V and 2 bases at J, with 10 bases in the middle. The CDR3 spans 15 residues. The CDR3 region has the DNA TGTGCTAGTGGTTTGGTCATCAGCAAAAACACTGAAGCTTTCTTT. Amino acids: CASGLVISKNTEAFF.

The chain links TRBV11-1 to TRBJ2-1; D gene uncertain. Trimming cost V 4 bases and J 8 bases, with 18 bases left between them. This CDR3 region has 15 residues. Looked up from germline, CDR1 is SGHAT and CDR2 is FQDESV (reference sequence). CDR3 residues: CASSSTRLARDEQFF. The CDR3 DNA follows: TGTGCCAGCAGCTCAACACGACTTGCAAGAGATGAGCAGTTCTTC.

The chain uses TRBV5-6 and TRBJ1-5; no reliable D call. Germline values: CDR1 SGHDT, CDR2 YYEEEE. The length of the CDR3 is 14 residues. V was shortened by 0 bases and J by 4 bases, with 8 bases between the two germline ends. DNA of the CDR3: TGTGCCAGCAGCTTGGGGGCCGCGAATCAGCCCCAGCATTTT. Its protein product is CASSLGAANQPQHF.

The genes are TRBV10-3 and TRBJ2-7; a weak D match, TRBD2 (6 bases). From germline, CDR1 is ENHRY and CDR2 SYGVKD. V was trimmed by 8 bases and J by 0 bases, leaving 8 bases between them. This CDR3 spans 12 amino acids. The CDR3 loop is CAIGTDSYEQYF. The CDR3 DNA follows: TGTGCCATCGGGACTGACTCCTACGAGCAGTACTTC.

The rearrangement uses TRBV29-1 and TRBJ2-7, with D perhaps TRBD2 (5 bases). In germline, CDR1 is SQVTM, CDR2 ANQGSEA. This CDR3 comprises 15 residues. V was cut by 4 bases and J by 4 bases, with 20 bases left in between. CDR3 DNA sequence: TGCAGCGTTGTGTCCCCGGGAACGGTAAAGTACGAGCAGTACTTC. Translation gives CSVVSPGTVKYEQYF.

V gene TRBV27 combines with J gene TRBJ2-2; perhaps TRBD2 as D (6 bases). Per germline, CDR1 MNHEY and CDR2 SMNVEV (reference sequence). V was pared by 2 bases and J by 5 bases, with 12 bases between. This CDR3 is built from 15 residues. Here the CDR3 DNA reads TGTGCCAGCAGTTTAACAAGGGCGGGAACCGGGGAGCTGTTTTTT. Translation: CASSLTRAGTGELFF.

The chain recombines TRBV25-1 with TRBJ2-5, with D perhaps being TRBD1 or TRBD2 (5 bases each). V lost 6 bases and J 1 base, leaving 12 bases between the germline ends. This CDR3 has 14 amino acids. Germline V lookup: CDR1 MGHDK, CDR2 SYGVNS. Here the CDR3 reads CASSEGQGQETQYF. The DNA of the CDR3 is TGTGCCAGCAGCGAGGGTCAGGGCCAAGAGACCCAGTACTTC.

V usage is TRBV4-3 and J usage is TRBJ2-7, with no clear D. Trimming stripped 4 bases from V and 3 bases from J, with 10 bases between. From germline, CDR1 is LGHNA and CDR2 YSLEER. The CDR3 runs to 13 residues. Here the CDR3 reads CASSRPADYEQYF. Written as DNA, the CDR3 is TGCGCCAGCAGCCGGCCAGCCGACTACGAGCAGTACTTC.

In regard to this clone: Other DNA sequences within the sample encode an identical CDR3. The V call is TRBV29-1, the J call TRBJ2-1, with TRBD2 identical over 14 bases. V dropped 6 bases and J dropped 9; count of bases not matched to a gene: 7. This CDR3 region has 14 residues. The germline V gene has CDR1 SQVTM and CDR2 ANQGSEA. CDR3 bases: TGCAGCGTGGAGGGACTAGCGGGAGAGGGTGAGCAGTTCTTC. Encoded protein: CSVEGLAGEGEQFF.